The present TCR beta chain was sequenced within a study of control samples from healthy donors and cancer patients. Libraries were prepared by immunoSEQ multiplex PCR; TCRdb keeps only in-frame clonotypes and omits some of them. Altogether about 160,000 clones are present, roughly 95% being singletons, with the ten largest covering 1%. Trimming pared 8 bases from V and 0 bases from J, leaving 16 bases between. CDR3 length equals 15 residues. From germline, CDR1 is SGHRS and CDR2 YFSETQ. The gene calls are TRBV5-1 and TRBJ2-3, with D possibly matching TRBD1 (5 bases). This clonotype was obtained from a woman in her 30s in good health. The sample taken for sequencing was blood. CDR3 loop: CASLQGASSTDTQYF. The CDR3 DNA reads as TGCGCCAGTTTGCAAGGGGCGTCTAGCACAGATACGCAGTATTTT.